One sample yielded the 25 T cell receptor beta chains listed below, sequenced in a study of cytomegalovirus exposure and HLA in healthy donors. The primer mix had 60 Vbeta and 13 Jbeta primers. Some clones are missing from TCRdb's copy, which holds only in-frame ones; the method was immunoSEQ multiplex PCR. The sample contains around 170,000 clones, roughly 70% of which appear only once. The source material was PBMCs. These receptor sequences come from a girl between 10 and 17 years old in good health and CMV-seronegative.

The chain couples TRBV5-1 to TRBJ1-6, with D perhaps TRBD1 (5 bases). V lost 3 bases and J 9 bases, leaving 7 bases between the germline ends. The CDR3 covers 12 residues. The germline V gene encodes CDR1 SGHRS and CDR2 YFSETQ. The DNA of the CDR3 is TGCGCCAGCAGCTACGACAGTTCACCCCTCCACTTT. Residues: CASSYDSSPLHF. Full variable domain (missing parts from reference TRBV5-1 and TRBJ1-6): KAGVTQTPRYLIKTRGQQVTLSCSPISGHRSVSWYQQTPGQGLQFLFEYFSETQRNKGNFPGRFSGRQFSNSRSEMNVSTLELGDSALYLCASSYDSSPLHFGNGTRLTVT.

The rearrangement joins TRBV28 to TRBJ1-6, with 7 positions matching TRBD1. With 6 bases clipped from V and 6 bases from J, the junction kept 5 bases outside the gene matches. The CDR3 is 14 residues long. Per germline, CDR1 MDHEN and CDR2 SYDVKM. The DNA for the CDR3 is TGTGCCAGCAGCCCGACAGGGATTAATTCACCCCTCCACTTT. Translated, it gives CASSPTGINSPLHF.

The chain joins TRBV20-1 to TRBJ1-2, with D unclear. The CDR3 length is 9 residues. Per the germline V gene, CDR1 is DFQATT and CDR2 is SNEGSKA (reference sequence). The CDR3 sequence is CRGGGGYTF. As DNA, the CDR3 is TGCAGGGGAGGTGGTGGCTACACCTTC.

The genes are TRBV5-1 and TRBJ2-2; 7 bases map to TRBD1. Germline-derived CDR1 and CDR2 are SGHRS and YFSETQ. The CDR3 runs 16 residues. With 0 bases clipped from V and 6 bases from J, the junction kept 8 bases outside the gene matches. CDR3 DNA: TGCGCCAGCAGCTTGGCTCGGACAGGAAGCCCCGGGGAGCTGTTTTTT. Residues: CASSLARTGSPGELFF.

The chain employs TRBV4-2 and TRBJ1-2; D is uncertain. V lost 4 bases and J 8 bases, leaving 17 bases between the germline ends. Germline V gene sequence: CDR1 LGHNA, CDR2 YNFKEQ. The CDR3 contains 14 residues. In DNA form, the CDR3 reads TGTGCCAGCAGCCGCCTCCTGGAGGGATACGGCTACACCTTC. Its translation is CASSRLLEGYGYTF.

DNA for the CDR3: TGCGCCAGCAGCTTACGACTCGGGACAGGGTACCACGAGCAGTACTTC. It specifies CASSLRLGTGYHEQYF. The gene calls are TRBV5-1 and TRBJ2-7; 9 bases map to TRBD1. CDR1 and CDR2 from the germline V gene are SGHRS and YFSETQ. Trimming removed 2 bases from V and 5 bases from J; junction bases left unmatched: 11. There are 16 residues in the CDR3. Full variable domain (remainder filled in from reference TRBV5-1 and TRBJ2-7): KAGVTQTPRYLIKTRGQQVTLSCSPISGHRSVSWYQQTPGQGLQFLFEYFSETQRNKGNFPGRFSGRQFSNSRSEMNVSTLELGDSALYLCASSLRLGTGYHEQYFGPGTRLTVT.

J is TRBJ1-1 and V is TRBV7-6; TRBD1 matches at 7 bases. Germline CDR1 and CDR2: SGHVS and FNYEAQ. J gave up 6 bases and V 2 bases, and 6 bases lay outside the gene matches. The CDR3 has 14 amino acids. The CDR3 DNA sequence: TGTGCCAGCAGCTTATTACAGGGGAAAGCTGAAGCTTTCTTT. Its protein is CASSLLQGKAEAFF.

The rearrangement uses TRBV5-1 and TRBJ2-7, with TRBD2 matching 8 bases. Germline V gene sequence: CDR1 SGHRS, CDR2 YFSETQ. V shed 5 bases, J shed 4 bases, and the junction held 5 bases outside the gene matches. CDR3 size: 13 residues. CDR3 residues: CASRGGGTYEQYF. In DNA form, the CDR3 reads TGCGCCAGCAGGGGCGGGGGGACTTACGAGCAGTACTTC.

The gene calls are TRBV7-2 and TRBJ1-2; 8 positions agree with TRBD1. Trimming cost V 1 base and J 7 bases; bases outside gene matches: 5. Germline CDR1 SGHTA, CDR2 FQGNSA. The CDR3 length is 14 residues. The CDR3: CASSLGTGWSGYTF. CDR3 coding DNA: TGTGCCAGCAGCTTAGGGACAGGGTGGAGTGGCTACACCTTC.

The chain is built from TRBV11-3 and TRBJ2-7; perhaps TRBD1 as D (5 bases). With 3 bases removed from V and 3 bases from J, the gap between germline ends came to 6 bases. CDR1 is SGHNT and CDR2 is YENEEA in the germline V gene. The CDR3 is 12 residues long. Here the CDR3 DNA reads TGTGCCAGCAGCTTGACAGACTACGAGCAGTACTTC. As protein: CASSLTDYEQYF.

In its sample, this clone was seen once. This chain uses TRBV9 with TRBJ2-1; TRBD2 aligns across 10 bases. With 2 bases clipped from V and 2 bases from J, the junction kept 7 bases outside the gene matches. This CDR3 region has 17 residues. CDR1 and CDR2 (germline): SGDLS, YYNGEE. DNA of the CDR3: TGTGCCAGCAGCGTCGCCCTAGCGGGGGCACCCTACAATGAGCAGTTCTTC. It yields the protein CASSVALAGAPYNEQFF.

The chain is built from TRBV7-2 and TRBJ1-1, with a tentative D call TRBD1 (5 bases). Looked up from germline, CDR1 is SGHTA and CDR2 is FQGNSA. Trimming took off 5 bases at V and 8 bases at J, with 30 bases between the two ends. The CDR3 sequence is 18 residues long. The chain's CDR3 is CASSLDGGARGRISEAFF. The DNA for the CDR3 is TGTGCCAGCAGCCTAGACGGAGGGGCCCGAGGACGGATCTCCGAAGCTTTCTTT.

This clone was recorded a few times. The chain joins TRBV2 to TRBJ2-5, with a possible D match to TRBD1 (5 bases). The CDR3 is 13 amino acids. V was trimmed by 7 bases and J by 5 bases, leaving 14 bases between them. Germline CDR1 is SNHLY and CDR2 is FYNNEI. The CDR3 nucleotides read TGTGCCAGCACTGGTGGCCCAGGGGAGACCCAGTACTTC. Its protein product is CASTGGPGETQYF.

The rearrangement links TRBV5-8 to TRBJ1-5; tentative D call: TRBD1 (5 bases). Germline-derived CDR1 and CDR2 are SGHTS and YDEGEE. The germline V and J ends were trimmed by 5 bases and 7 bases, with 13 bases remaining between them. The CDR3 extends over 13 amino acids. The DNA of the CDR3 is TGTGCCAGCAGGCGGAGGGGCGGGCAGCCCCAGCATTTT. Translating it yields CASRRRGGQPQHF.

This chain links TRBV4-1 with TRBJ2-7, with 11 bases lining up with TRBD2. The CDR3 consists of 15 residues. The V gene end was trimmed by 5 bases and the J gene end by 7 bases; junction bases not matched to a gene: 10. Per the germline V gene, CDR1 is MGHRA and CDR2 is YSYEKL. The CDR3 here is CASSETSGATGEQYF. CDR3 coding DNA: TGCGCCAGCAGCGAGACTAGCGGGGCAACCGGGGAGCAGTACTTC.

V and J are TRBV6-5 and TRBJ2-2, with 10 positions matching TRBD1. This CDR3 region has 15 residues. Per germline, CDR1 MNHEY and CDR2 SVGAGI. Losses at the gene ends were 6 bases for V and 7 bases for J; bases not matched to a gene: 8. The CDR3 nucleotides read TGTGCCAGCAGCGCGGGACAGGGGATCGTCGGGGAGCTGTTTTTT. Translating it yields CASSAGQGIVGELFF.

V gene TRBV5-6 combines with J gene TRBJ1-2, with 9 bases matching TRBD1. The junction had 4 bases not matched to a gene; V was cut back by 4 bases and J by 6 bases. Germline CDR1 reads SGHDT; CDR2 reads YYEEEE. The CDR3 extends over 13 amino acids. The CDR3 sequence: CASSRGQGDGYTF. The CDR3 DNA follows: TGTGCCAGCAGCCGGGGACAGGGCGATGGCTACACCTTC.

The V call is TRBV5-1, the J call TRBJ1-2, with no clear D. The CDR3 covers 14 residues. Trimming took 2 bases from V and 4 from J, leaving 12 bases between them. CDR1 SGHRS and CDR2 YFSETQ come from the germline V gene. The CDR3, as DNA: TGCGCCAGCAGCTTAATCGTAGGACTCTATGGCTACACCTTC. This sequence encodes CASSLIVGLYGYTF.

This clone has a handful of counts. The chain recombines TRBV2 with TRBJ2-7; D perhaps matches TRBD1 (5 bases). The V and J ends lost 10 bases and 2 bases respectively, with 15 bases between them. The germline V gene encodes CDR1 SNHLY and CDR2 FYNNEI. CDR3 size: 13 residues. The CDR3 nucleotides are TGTGCCAACGTGGTTCAGGGAACCTACGAGCAGTACTTC. Amino acid sequence: CANVVQGTYEQYF.

The chain is built from TRBV2 and TRBJ1-1, with 9 bases aligning to TRBD1. The CDR3 spans 13 residues. J was trimmed by 3 bases and V by 10 bases; bases with no gene match: 6. Germline assignment: CDR1 SNHLY and CDR2 FYNNEI. The CDR3 region is CATRDRAYTEAFF. DNA of the CDR3: TGTGCCACGCGGGACAGGGCTTACACTGAAGCTTTCTTT.

The table lists this clone with a few counts. This chain connects TRBV27 to TRBJ2-1, with TRBD2 matching over 9 bases. In germline, CDR1 is MNHEY, CDR2 SMNVEV (reference sequence). The junction had 4 bases not matched to a gene; V was cut back by 4 bases and J by 0 bases. This CDR3 region has 16 residues. CDR3 in DNA: TGTGCCAGCAGTTACCTAGCGGGGAGCTCCTACAATGAGCAGTTCTTC. Its protein product is CASSYLAGSSYNEQFF.

This chain links TRBV27 with TRBJ1-5; no clear D. CDR3 length equals 15 residues. CDR1 is MNHEY, CDR2 SMNVEV, per germline (reference sequence). The ends were cut back, 4 bases at V and 2 bases at J, with 12 bases in the middle. CDR3 sequence reads: CASSSVVTGNQPQHF. The CDR3 DNA sequence: TGTGCCAGCAGTTCCGTGGTAACGGGCAATCAGCCCCAGCATTTT.

The chain carries TRBV27 and TRBJ2-1; 7 positions match TRBD2. This CDR3 has 12 amino acids. Per the germline V gene, CDR1 is MNHEY and CDR2 is SMNVEV (reference sequence). Trimming at V came to 6 bases and at J to 7 bases, leaving 3 bases not matched to a gene. The CDR3 reads CASSWGGNEQFF. As DNA, the CDR3 is TGTGCCAGCAGCTGGGGGGGGAATGAGCAGTTCTTC.

This rearrangement joins TRBV19 to TRBJ1-1; the D gene is possibly TRBD1 (6 bases). Trimming left V 6 bases short and J 7 bases short, with 12 bases between. This CDR3 spans 12 amino acids. Germline CDR1 is LNHDA and CDR2 is SQIVND (reference sequence). CDR3 loop: CASSPDRLEAFF. The DNA for the CDR3 is TGTGCCAGTAGCCCGGACAGACTTGAAGCTTTCTTT.

This clone was seen only once. A junction boundary mismatches the germline segment, possibly from a read error. The chain recombines TRBV13 with TRBJ1-1, with TRBD1 as a possible D gene (6 bases). CDR3 length: 12 residues. The V gene's germline CDR1 is PRHDT and CDR2 FYEKMQ (reference sequence). CDR3 sequence (DNA): TGTGCCAGCAGCTTATTTGAACAGGGCCCTCGCTTT. Protein product: CASSLFEQGPRF.